This paragraph reports one TCR beta chain. Its target is not known. The CDR3 spans 17 residues. V trimming: 5 bases; J trimming: 9 bases; junction bases outside the gene matches: 12. Germline CDR1 SGHVS, CDR2 FQNEAQ. The table came from immunoSEQ multiplex PCR; TCRdb's copy has only in-frame clones and leaves some out. Here the sample spans more than 20,000 clones, roughly 90% being singletons. These data are taken from a study of OX40 agonist ivuxolimab in advanced cancers. Study in general: The study enrolled dose-escalation patients with hepatocellular carcinoma, melanoma, renal cell or head and neck cancer. Patients achieving partial responses numbered three: one hepatocellular carcinoma case and two cutaneous melanoma cases.

Regarding the study as a whole: Relative to CD4+, CD8+ T cells held more expanded clones on average.

The genes are TRBV7-8 and TRBJ2-1, with TRBD2 matching over 14 bases. Sequenced material: CD4+ or CD8+ T cells sorted from blood, taken in a trial of the OX40 agonist ivuxolimab. This TCR was sampled from an adult with an advanced solid tumor such as melanoma, head and neck, liver or kidney cancer. CDR3 bases: TGTGCCAGCAGCCCATTACCGGGACTAGCGGGAGCGGTTGAGCAGTTCTTC. The encoded protein is CASSPLPGLAGAVEQFF.